This T cell receptor beta chain comes out of a study of glioma-infiltrating T cells. Study-wide findings and caveats: Tissue-blood divergence was below expectation in non-neoplastic patients, above in gliomas. Tissue and blood shared very few CDR3 sequences.

The CDR3 spans 13 residues. Trimming left V 6 bases short and J 2 bases short, with 13 bases between. CDR1 is DFQATT and CDR2 is SNEGSKA in the germline V gene (reference sequence). Using RNA template, CDR3s of TCR alpha and beta were amplified with iRepertoire arm-PCR. TCRdb re-called the multiplex PCR reads through MiXCR, storing one row per CDR3 protein. Among over 120,000 distinct CDR3 sequences, about 39% were seen once, and the ten largest hold over 15%. Points on this clonotype: Its target is unknown.

The V and J genes are TRBV20-1 and TRBJ2-5; possible D gene TRBD1, 6 bases. The sample was glioma tissue, nonneoplastic brain tissue, or PBMCs (not recorded which). This receptor was obtained from a human donor with low-grade glioma or glioblastoma, undergoing nonglioma brain surgery, or in good health (not recorded which). The CDR3, as DNA: TGCAGTGCGGAATTAGGACAGCAAGAGACCCAGTACTTC. Its translation is CSAELGQQETQYF.